This TCR beta chain was identified during a study of T cell responses to AZD1222 COVID-19 vaccine. Study-level background: Second-dose intervals of approximately 4 or approximately 12 weeks were pooled. Whole-study results and caveats: It should be noted that donors were predominantly white British and more often female, and clonal diversity was possibly underestimated. Per reports, nearly half of all spike-specific TCRs target regions that are unmutated in variants. Just a handful of people given AZD1222 tested seropositive at baseline.

To note about this clone: As yet, its antigen is unknown.

V was shortened by 6 bases and J by 0 bases, with 2 bases between the two germline ends. The germline gives CDR1 MDHEN, CDR2 SYDVKM. There are 12 residues in the CDR3. The repertoire was sequenced with immunoSEQ multiplex PCR; TCRdb's copy has only in-frame clones and lacks some. The data contain about 110,000 clones, 80% to 95% of them singletons. Sequences were derived from peripheral blood, sampled on day 0 of AZD1222 vaccination. This chain uses TRBV28 with TRBJ1-4; no definite D call. The sequence came from an adult in good health. CDR3 coding DNA: TGTGCCAGCAGATCAACTAATGAAAAACTGTTTTTT. Amino acid sequence: CASRSTNEKLFF.